This entry lists 28 T cell receptor beta chains sequenced from one sample in a study of shared clonotypes between healthy human individuals. Using immunoSEQ multiplex PCR, the repertoire was profiled, and TCRdb retains in-frame clones only, with some absent. Here the sample spans fewer than 1.4 million clones, roughly 74% being singletons. The sequenced sample was memory CD4+ T cells from PBMCs. Subset of the sample: CD45RA-negative fraction. The receptors here all came from a man in his late teens or twenties in good health. Some clones in this sample may be carry-over from other donors' samples.

The V and J genes are TRBV5-4 and TRBJ1-1; a possible D gene is TRBD1 (5 bases). V lost 1 base and J 7 bases, leaving 14 bases between the germline ends. This CDR3 region has 14 residues. Germline V gene lookup returns CDR1 SGHNT and CDR2 YYREEE (reference sequence). The CDR3 loop reads CASSLFRVNDEAFF. Written as DNA, the CDR3 is TGTGCCAGCAGCTTGTTCAGGGTCAACGATGAAGCTTTCTTT.

J is TRBJ1-5 and V is TRBV7-6; D is ambiguous. CDR1 is SGHVS and CDR2 is FNYEAQ in the germline V gene. The CDR3 contains 13 residues. V lost 7 bases to trimming and J lost 8 bases, with 15 bases between them. DNA of the CDR3: TGTGCCAGCACCCTCGGCGGGCGGGAGCCCCAGCATTTT. It yields the protein CASTLGGREPQHF.

This clone appeared once. The chain links TRBV7-2 to TRBJ1-5; no clear D gene. The CDR3 extends over 13 amino acids. Germline V gives CDR1 SGHTA, CDR2 FQGNSA. V was cut by 3 bases and J by 5 bases, with 8 bases left in between. CDR3 loop: CASSFRGYQPQHF. In DNA, the CDR3 is TGTGCCAGCAGCTTCAGAGGGTATCAGCCCCAGCATTTT. Filled out from reference TRBV7-2 and TRBJ1-5, the complete variable domain reads GAGVSQSPSNKVTEKGKDVELRCDPISGHTALYWYRQSLGQGLEFLIYFQGNSAPDKSGLPSDRFSAERTGGSVSTLTIQRTQQEDSAVYLCASSFRGYQPQHFGDGTRLSIL.

Turning to this clone: This sample includes further DNA sequences coding for the same CDR3. The chain combines TRBV9 with TRBJ1-1; weak D call: TRBD1 (6 bases). The CDR3 runs to 15 residues. Germline CDR1 and CDR2: SGDLS and YYNGEE. Trimming removed 3 bases at V and 1 base at J, with 13 bases between. The CDR3 nucleotides are TGTGCCAGCAGCGGGCCGGGACACCCGAACACTGAAGCTTTCTTT. This sequence encodes CASSGPGHPNTEAFF.

On this clone: This sequence may be a read error, since a much larger clone differs from it by one base. The chain combines TRBV5-6 with TRBJ2-7; D is unresolved. This CDR3 comprises 12 residues. Germline values: CDR1 SGHDT, CDR2 YYEEEE. Trimming removed 3 bases at V and 2 bases at J, with 6 bases between. CDR3 DNA sequence: TGTGCCAGCAGCTCAGGACCCTACGAGCAGTACTTC. As protein: CASSSGPYEQYF.

The chain has TRBV7-3 and TRBJ1-1; TRBD1 matches 11 bases. Trimming cost V 5 bases and J 9 bases; bases outside gene matches: 14. Per the germline V gene, CDR1 is SGHTA and CDR2 is FQGTGA. The CDR3 consists of 16 residues. The CDR3 DNA reads as TGTGCCAGCAGCCCCCCTGGGGTAGGGACAGGGGGAAAAGCTTTCTTT. It translates to CASSPPGVGTGGKAFF.

The rearrangement uses TRBV7-5 and TRBJ2-2; the table's D call TRBD1 went unverified against the DNA. TRBV7-5 is a documented pseudogene. CDR3 length: 16 residues. In nucleotides, the CDR3 is TGTGCCAGAAGCTCCCAGGGGGGCCAAGGAACCGGGGAGCTGTTTTTT. It translates to CARSSQGGQGTGELFF.

The chain carries TRBV28 and TRBJ2-7; D not certain. Germline CDR1 and CDR2: MDHEN and SYDVKM. V was trimmed by 4 bases and J by 0 bases, leaving 25 bases between them. The CDR3 length is 19 residues. CDR3 protein: CASSSRRTPTTFSSYEQYF. CDR3 coding DNA: TGTGCCAGCAGTTCGCGCCGAACGCCCACTACCTTTAGCTCCTACGAGCAGTACTTC.

Points on this clone: This probably arose from a read error, given a far larger clone one base away. The genes are TRBV7-9 and TRBJ2-1; D gene uncertain. This CDR3 spans 12 amino acids. V was cut by 1 base and J by 9 bases, with 7 bases left in between. Germline V gene data show CDR1 as SEHNR and CDR2 as FQNEAQ (reference sequence). The CDR3 bases are TGTGCCAGCAGCTTAGTTTGGGGTGAGCAGTTCTTC. This gives the protein CASSLVWGEQFF.

This chain connects TRBV5-4 to TRBJ2-7; TRBD1 matches at 7 bases. The CDR3 sequence is 14 residues long. Losses at the gene ends were 0 bases for V and 6 bases for J; bases not matched to a gene: 6. In germline, CDR1 is SGHNT, CDR2 YYREEE (reference sequence). The CDR3 nucleotides are TGTGCCAGCAGCTTGGGGGACAGAACCCGCGAGCAGTACTTC. Translation gives CASSLGDRTREQYF.

This chain uses TRBV7-3 with TRBJ2-5; maybe TRBD2 (6 bases). The length of the CDR3 is 14 residues. Germline V gene data show CDR1 as SGHTA and CDR2 as FQGTGA. Trimming took off 5 bases at V and 5 bases at J, with 15 bases between the two ends. The CDR3 reads CASSPTRSLETQYF. CDR3 in DNA: TGTGCCAGCAGCCCGACTAGGTCTTTGGAGACCCAGTACTTC.

The chain is built from TRBV6-4 and TRBJ2-7; 10 positions match TRBD1. Per germline, CDR1 MRHNA and CDR2 SNTAGT. V lost 5 bases and J lost 2; bases outside the gene matches: 9. The CDR3 runs 16 residues. CDR3 in DNA: TGTGCCAGCAGTTGCCAATCCGGACAGGGGGCCTACGAGCAGTACTTC. It is translated as CASSCQSGQGAYEQYF.

The rearrangement joins TRBV28 to TRBJ1-2; D might be TRBD1 (6 bases). The CDR3 extends over 14 amino acids. V shed 6 bases and J shed 4 bases, with 15 bases lying between them. Germline CDR1 MDHEN, CDR2 SYDVKM. CDR3 in DNA: TGTGCCAGCAGAGAAGGGGGGCCGGGCTATGGCTACACCTTC. Amino acids: CASREGGPGYGYTF.

The chain links TRBV28 to TRBJ2-1, with 8 bases aligning to TRBD2. Per the germline V gene, CDR1 is MDHEN and CDR2 is SYDVKM. J lost 3 bases, V lost 5 bases, and 6 bases had no gene match. The CDR3 is 15 residues long. The CDR3, as DNA: TGTGCCAGCAGTCGGGCGGGACTAGACTACAATGAGCAGTTCTTC. Its protein product is CASSRAGLDYNEQFF.

The genes are TRBV28 and TRBJ1-1, with TRBD1 as a possible D gene (5 bases). V dropped 3 bases and J dropped 6 bases, with 11 bases sitting between them. Germline CDR1 MDHEN, CDR2 SYDVKM. The CDR3 runs to 13 residues. The CDR3 spells CASSLIGEAEAFF. The CDR3 nucleotides read TGTGCCAGCAGTTTGATAGGGGAGGCTGAAGCTTTCTTT. The full variable domain, with the rest looked up from reference TRBV28 and TRBJ1-1, is DVKVTQSSRYLVKRTGEKVFLECVQDMDHENMFWYRQDPGLGLRLIYFSYDVKMKEKGDIPEGYSVSREKKERFSLILESASTNQTSMYLCASSLIGEAEAFFGQGTRLTVV.

J is TRBJ1-1 and V is TRBV5-6, with D hard to call. Per the germline V gene, CDR1 is SGHDT and CDR2 is YYEEEE. Deletions cut 0 bases from V and 8 bases from J, with 11 bases between. The CDR3 covers 13 residues. The CDR3 sequence is CASSLEAFGEAFF. CDR3 coding DNA: TGTGCCAGCAGCTTGGAGGCGTTCGGGGAAGCTTTCTTT.

The chain uses TRBV10-1 and TRBJ2-2; a weak D match, TRBD1 (5 bases). The V end lost 8 bases, the J end lost 0 bases, and 13 bases lay between the germline ends. This CDR3 is built from 15 residues. CDR1 is WNHNN, CDR2 SYGVQD, per germline (reference sequence). The CDR3 DNA follows: TGCGCCAGCCCGCGGAAAGGGGCGAACACCGGGGAGCTGTTTTTT. Residues: CASPRKGANTGELFF.

The chain is built from TRBV7-9 and TRBJ2-7, with D unclear. Deletions cut 1 base from V and 0 bases from J, with 7 bases between. The length of the CDR3 is 14 residues. CDR1 and CDR2 from the germline V gene are SEHNR and FQNEAQ (reference sequence). CDR3: CASSLESASYEQYF. DNA of the CDR3: TGTGCCAGCAGCTTAGAATCTGCCTCCTACGAGCAGTACTTC.

V is TRBV9 and J is TRBJ1-1, with a possible D match to TRBD1 (6 bases). Deletions cut 5 bases from V and 2 bases from J, with 19 bases between. The CDR3 is 16 amino acids. Looked up from germline, CDR1 is SGDLS and CDR2 is YYNGEE. The CDR3 is CASSRHNRVLNTEAFF. In DNA, the CDR3 is TGTGCCAGCAGTCGACATAACAGGGTCCTTAACACTGAAGCTTTCTTT.

CDR3 nucleotides: TGTGCCAGCAGCTTAGGACGGGATACGCAGTATTTT. This encodes CASSLGRDTQYF. The chain combines TRBV11-2 with TRBJ2-3; D remains unclear. CDR1 SGHAT and CDR2 FQNNGV come from the germline V gene. The length of the CDR3 is 12 residues. With 1 base removed from V and 6 bases from J, the gap between germline ends came to 5 bases. Using reference TRBV11-2 and TRBJ2-3 for the parts outside the CDR3, the full variable domain is EAGVAQSPRYKIIEKRQSVAFWCNPISGHATLYWYQQILGQGPKLLIQFQNNGVVDDSQLPKDRFSAERLKGVDSTLKIQPAKLEDSAVYLCASSLGRDTQYFGPGTRLTVL.

In its sample, this clone was seen once. This sample includes further DNA sequences coding for the same CDR3. The genes are TRBV7-3 and TRBJ2-1; unclear D gene. CDR1 SGHTA and CDR2 FQGTGA come from the germline V gene. The CDR3 length is 12 residues. Trimming removed 0 bases from V and 7 bases from J, with 4 bases in between. CDR3 DNA sequence: TGTGCCAGCAGCTTAACGCGGAATGAGCAGTTCTTC. This gives the protein CASSLTRNEQFF.

The chain couples TRBV27 to TRBJ1-5; D perhaps matches TRBD1 (5 bases). The ends were cut back, 11 bases at V and 2 bases at J, with 19 bases in the middle. Germline V gene sequence: CDR1 MNHEY, CDR2 SMNVEV (reference sequence). The CDR3 is 15 residues long. This CDR3 reads CAPYGGHVGNQPQHF. The DNA of the CDR3 is TGTGCCCCATACGGAGGACACGTGGGCAATCAGCCCCAGCATTTT.

The chain joins TRBV4-3 to TRBJ2-7; TRBD2 might be the D (6 bases). V was cut by 2 bases and J by 0 bases, with 11 bases left in between. Germline values: CDR1 LGHNA, CDR2 YSLEER. The CDR3 has 15 amino acids. CDR3: CASSQLRGTSYEQYF. The CDR3 region has the DNA TGCGCCAGCAGCCAACTCCGGGGGACCTCCTACGAGCAGTACTTC.

The CDR3 nucleotides are TGTGCCACCAGCAGAGTGGGGTCCCCATCGGCCCAGCATTTT. Translation gives CATSRVGSPSAQHF. This sequence joins TRBV15 and TRBJ1-5; no clear D. The V gene lost 1 base and the J gene lost 11 bases, with 15 bases spanning the gap. The CDR3 is 14 residues long. The germline CDR1 and CDR2 sequences are LNHNV and YYDKDF (reference sequence).

Only a few counts were recorded for this clone. The genes are TRBV10-2 and TRBJ1-6; the D is unclear. There are 15 residues in the CDR3. Per the germline V gene, CDR1 is WSHSY and CDR2 is SAAADI. Deletions cut 6 bases from V and 2 bases from J, with 11 bases between. The DNA for the CDR3 is TGCGCCAGCAGGATTGAATTGGCCTATAATTCACCCCTCCACTTT. Encoded protein: CASRIELAYNSPLHF.

This clone was seen only a few times. V and J are TRBV4-1 and TRBJ1-3; no firm D call. Trimming stripped 1 base from V and 2 bases from J, with 12 bases between. The CDR3 consists of 16 residues. Germline CDR1 MGHRA, CDR2 YSYEKL. The CDR3 loop is CASSQVSLGTGNTIYF. The CDR3, as DNA: TGCGCCAGCAGCCAAGTCTCCCTAGGGACTGGAAACACCATATATTTT.

The genes are TRBV7-7 and TRBJ2-5, with a weak D call TRBD1 (6 bases). Germline V gene data show CDR1 as SSHAT and CDR2 as FNYEAQ (reference sequence). The V and J ends lost 1 base and 5 bases respectively, with 8 bases between them. This CDR3 contains 13 residues. As DNA, the CDR3 is TGTGCCAGCAGCTTAGACAGGGATGAGACCCAGTACTTC. Its translation is CASSLDRDETQYF. The complete variable domain, with remaining parts taken from reference TRBV7-7 and TRBJ2-5, reads GAGVSQSPRYKVTKRGQDVTLRCDPISSHATLYWYQQALGQGPEFLTYFNYEAQPDKSGLPSDRFSAERPEGSISTLTIQRTEQRDSAMYRCASSLDRDETQYFGPGTRLLVL.

V gene TRBV5-1 combines with J gene TRBJ2-1; 14 bases match TRBD2. Germline lookup yields CDR1 SGHRS and CDR2 YFSETQ. V gave up 4 bases and J gave up 5 bases; unmatched junction bases: 2. The CDR3 spans 15 residues. The chain's CDR3 is CASSPGLAGDNEQFF. CDR3 sequence (DNA): TGCGCCAGCAGCCCGGGACTAGCGGGAGACAATGAGCAGTTCTTC.